The present T cell receptor (beta chain) was sequenced within a study of memory CD4+ T cells and cytomegalovirus serostatus. Overall study results and limits: The CMV-associated TCR signature appears largely within the CD4+ memory repertoire. CD4+ memory repertoires contained about two fifths of the 164 reported CMV TCRbeta sequences.

Trimming took 0 bases from V and 2 from J, leaving 11 bases between them. The CDR3 totals 15 residues. Germline V lookup: CDR1 SGHKS, CDR2 YYEKEE (reference sequence). The protocol was immunoSEQ multiplex PCR, while the TCRdb copy is restricted to in-frame clones and leaves out a portion. The profile shows about 39,000 clones, about 73% of them singletons. Single viable CD3+CD4+CD8-CD45RO+ cells were sorted as the memory CD4+ T cells. Serum IgG to CMV pp150, pp28, p38 and p52 defined serostatus. Note on this clone: As yet, its antigen is unknown.

This rearrangement joins TRBV5-5 to TRBJ1-1; tentative D call: TRBD1 (6 bases). This sequence originates from an adult in good health and CMV-seronegative. Sequencing was carried out using memory CD4+ T cells from blood. DNA of the CDR3: TGTGCCAGCAGCTTGGAAGGGGGAAGAAACACTGAAGCTTTCTTT. Amino acid sequence: CASSLEGGRNTEAFF.